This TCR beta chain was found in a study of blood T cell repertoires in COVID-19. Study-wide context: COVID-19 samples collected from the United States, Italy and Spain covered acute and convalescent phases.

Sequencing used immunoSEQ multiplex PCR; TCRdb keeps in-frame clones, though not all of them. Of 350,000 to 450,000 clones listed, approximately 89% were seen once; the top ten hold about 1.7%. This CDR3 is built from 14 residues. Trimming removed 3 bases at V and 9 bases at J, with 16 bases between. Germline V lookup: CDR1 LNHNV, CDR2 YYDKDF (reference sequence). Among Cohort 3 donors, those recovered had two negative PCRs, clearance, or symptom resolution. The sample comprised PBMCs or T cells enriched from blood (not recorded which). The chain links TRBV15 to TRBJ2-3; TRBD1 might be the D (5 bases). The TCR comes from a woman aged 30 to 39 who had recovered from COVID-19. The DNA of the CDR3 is TGTGCCACCAGCAGTTCAGATCAGGGAAGGACGCAGTATTTT. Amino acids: CATSSSDQGRTQYF.